Shown below are 5 T cell receptor beta chains from a single sample sequenced in a study of cytomegalovirus exposure and HLA in healthy donors. Primers: 60 Vbeta forward and 13 Jbeta reverse. Only in-frame clones appear in the TCRdb table, and some are missing; sequencing was by immunoSEQ multiplex PCR. The sample includes 190,000 or so clones, 83% seen only once; the top ten take roughly 1.5%. The sequenced sample consisted of PBMCs. The receptors originated from a man aged 50-59 years in good health and CMV-seronegative.

The chain is built from TRBV18 and TRBJ2-2; the match to TRBD1 covers 9 bases. The CDR3 is made up of 17 amino acids. Germline-derived CDR1 and CDR2 are KGHSH and LQKENI. The trim removed 3 bases at V and 7 bases at J, leaving 12 bases unmatched. DNA for the CDR3: TGTGCCAGCTCACCGATCATCCACAGGGGGCGCGGCGGGGAGCTGTTTTTT. This sequence encodes CASSPIIHRGRGGELFF.

This rearrangement joins TRBV14 to TRBJ2-3, with a tentative D call TRBD2 (6 bases). CDR3 length equals 15 residues. The germline V gene encodes CDR1 SGHDN and CDR2 FVKESK. Trimming cost V 1 base and J 2 bases, with 10 bases left between them. Here the CDR3 reads CASSQVGLPTDTQYF. In DNA form, the CDR3 reads TGTGCCAGCAGCCAAGTAGGACTACCCACAGATACGCAGTATTTT.

The chain has TRBV7-3 and TRBJ2-3, with 8 positions matching TRBD2. The CDR3 is 13 residues long. Per germline, CDR1 SGHTA and CDR2 FQGTGA. The CDR3 sequence is CEEAGALTDTQYF. The DNA for the CDR3 is TGTGAGGAAGCGGGGGCCCTCACAGATACGCAGTATTTT.

Worth noting for this clone: Other DNA variants within this sample encode the same CDR3. This rearrangement joins TRBV7-9 to TRBJ1-1; TRBD1 might be the D (5 bases). Trimming pared 2 bases from V and 1 base from J, leaving 8 bases between. Germline V gives CDR1 SEHNR, CDR2 FQNEAQ (reference sequence). This CDR3 contains 14 residues. This CDR3 reads CASSLQGANTEAFF. CDR3 coding DNA: TGTGCCAGCAGCTTACAGGGCGCGAACACTGAAGCTTTCTTT. Variable domain in full (rest from reference TRBV7-9 and TRBJ1-1): DTGVSQNPRHKITKRGQNVTFRCDPISEHNRLYWYRQTLGQGPEFLTYFQNEAQLEKSRLLSDRFSAERPKGSFSTLEIQRTEQGDSAMYLCASSLQGANTEAFFGQGTRLTVV.

V usage is TRBV19 and J usage is TRBJ1-4; TRBD1 might be the D (6 bases). From germline, CDR1 is LNHDA and CDR2 SQIVND (reference sequence). CDR3 length equals 15 residues. Trimming removed 3 bases from V and 5 bases from J, with 13 bases in between. The CDR3 loop is CASSIMTGSNEKLFF. The CDR3 DNA is TGTGCCAGTAGTATTATGACAGGCTCGAATGAAAAACTGTTTTTT.